The present TCR beta chain was sequenced within a study of Ad26.COV2.S vaccination and SARS-CoV-2 variants. Study at large: Each vaccinee took Ad26.COV2.S intramuscularly, once or twice 56 days apart.

Note on this clone: Its antigen is unknown.

Points from the study as a whole: Compared with placebo recipients, vaccine recipients had higher spike-specific TCR breadth.

Measured with immunoSEQ multiplex PCR; TCRdb has only the in-frame clones, and not every one. The repertoire holds some 290,000 clones, 86% seen once, with 1.9% in the top ten. V lost 6 bases to trimming and J lost 6 bases, with 12 bases between them. The CDR3 contains 12 residues. Indicated treatment: roughly 20 received Ad26.COV2.S at low or high dose, single or two shots; several received placebo; per-sample allocation not given. Repertoires come from day 63 after the first vaccine or placebo injection. Participants' vaccine, an Ad26 vector, delivered Wuhan-strain SARS-CoV-2 spike. The chain uses TRBV12-3 or TRBV12-4 and TRBJ2-7; D could derive from TRBD1 or TRBD2 (5 bases each). The source was peripheral blood, collected in a trial of Ad26.COV2.S vaccine versus placebo. The TCR was taken from a person between 18 and 65 years old who received the Ad26.COV2.S COVID-19 vaccine or a placebo. The CDR3 reads CASSRTGAEQYF. DNA for the CDR3: TGTGCCAGCAGCCGCACCGGGGCCGAGCAGTACTTC.